This T cell receptor (beta chain) was sequenced during a study of glioma-infiltrating T cells after dendritic cell vaccination. Regarding the study as a whole: Higher TCR clonality did not directly relate to longer survival.

Germline CDR1 LNHDA, CDR2 SQIVND (reference sequence). With V trimmed by 5 bases and J by 7 bases, 16 bases remained unmatched. This CDR3 is 16 amino acids long. Comment on this clone: Its cognate antigen is unknown.

Amplification used 60 V beta primers and 13 J beta primers. Measured with immunoSEQ multiplex PCR; TCRdb has only the in-frame clones, and not every one. The sample consists of fewer than 85,000 clones, over 70% of them appearing once. PBMC sampling occurred before vaccination, two weeks after the third dose, and at progression. V usage is TRBV19 and J usage is TRBJ1-2, with 7 bases aligning to TRBD1. The sequences come from blood, collected before dendritic cell vaccination. The clonotype comes from a human donor with glioblastoma. DNA of the CDR3: TGTGCCAGTAGTCCGCCTCCGGGACAGCCCTCTCCTGGCTACACCTTC. Protein product: CASSPPPGQPSPGYTF.